Below, 12 T cell receptor beta chains from the same sample are listed, as sequenced in a study of beta chain features in type 1 diabetes. cDNA synthesis used the whole RNA isolate, giving expressed TCRB sequences. Generated by immunoSEQ multiplex PCR, the TCRdb table keeps only in-frame clones and is missing some. The data contain about 130,000 clones, 9.2% of them singletons. Sequencing was performed on central memory CD4+ T cells from blood. The receptors originated from a young man in good health.

This clone was detected a few times. The chain couples TRBV11-2 to TRBJ2-5; perhaps TRBD2 as D (6 bases). V dropped 5 bases and J dropped 2 bases, with 9 bases sitting between them. Germline-derived CDR1 and CDR2 are SGHAT and FQNNGV. This CDR3 comprises 13 residues. This CDR3 reads CASSEGLQETQYF. The CDR3 DNA follows: TGTGCCAGCAGCGAGGGACTGCAAGAGACCCAGTACTTC.

This clone was seen ten or more times. The chain couples TRBV30 to TRBJ2-2, with TRBD1 identical over 9 bases. V was pared by 7 bases and J by 7 bases, with 10 bases of the junction left unmatched. This CDR3 has 14 amino acids. CDR1 GTSNPN and CDR2 SVGIG come from the germline V gene (reference sequence). Here the CDR3 DNA reads TGTGCCTCCACAGGGGGCCCGGGGGTCGGGGAGCTGTTTTTT. This gives the protein CASTGGPGVGELFF.

The CDR3 loop reads CASSYSTGTGVTIYF. CDR3 nucleotides: TGTGCCAGCAGTTACTCGACCGGGACAGGGGTCACCATATATTTT. The chain combines TRBV6-5 with TRBJ1-3; 10 bases align to TRBD1. CDR3 length: 15 residues. The V segment lost 0 bases and the J segment 9 bases; nucleotides outside the gene matches: 5. From germline, CDR1 is MNHEY and CDR2 SVGAGI.

The sample holds many counts of this clone. V is TRBV29-1 and J is TRBJ1-1; unclear D gene. The CDR3 totals 14 residues. Trimming removed 3 bases at V and 0 bases at J, with 11 bases between. Per germline, CDR1 SQVTM and CDR2 ANQGSEA. The CDR3 region has the DNA TGCAGCGTTGATCGGGATTACATGAACACTGAAGCTTTCTTT. Protein product: CSVDRDYMNTEAFF.

As DNA, the CDR3 is TGTGCCAGCTCACCCGACAATTCAAACACCGGGGAGCTGTTTTTT. It specifies CASSPDNSNTGELFF. The chain is built from TRBV18 and TRBJ2-2, with D hard to call. CDR1 KGHSH and CDR2 LQKENI come from the germline V gene. The CDR3 contains 15 residues. V was cut by 3 bases and J by 2 bases, with 10 bases left in between.

This clone was observed a handful of times. The chain has TRBV2 and TRBJ1-4, with D uncertain. CDR1 is SNHLY and CDR2 is FYNNEI in the germline V gene. The ends were cut back, 4 bases at V and 0 bases at J, with 6 bases in the middle. CDR3 length equals 14 residues. CDR3 nucleotides: TGTGCCAGCAGTGGACAAACAACTAATGAAAAACTGTTTTTT. It encodes CASSGQTTNEKLFF.

The J gene is TRBJ2-7, the V gene TRBV27; 8 bases map to TRBD2. V dropped 5 bases and J dropped 2; count of bases not matched to a gene: 5. CDR3 length equals 14 residues. Germline V gene sequence: CDR1 MNHEY, CDR2 SMNVEV (reference sequence). In nucleotides, the CDR3 is TGTGCCAGCAGTCCCCGGGGGGGCGCCTACGAGCAGTACTTC. The encoded protein is CASSPRGGAYEQYF.

This clone appeared a few times. The V and J genes are TRBV25-1 and TRBJ2-7; 10 positions match TRBD1. This CDR3 is built from 14 residues. Looked up from germline, CDR1 is MGHDK and CDR2 is SYGVNS. The junction had 4 bases not matched to a gene; V was cut back by 4 bases and J by 4 bases. CDR3 region: CASSGTGGGYEQYF. CDR3 bases: TGTGCCAGCAGTGGGACAGGGGGGGGGTACGAGCAGTACTTC.

The chain is built from TRBV4-3 and TRBJ1-1; D is ambiguous. Trimming took off 0 bases at V and 1 base at J, with 18 bases between the two ends. The CDR3 is 18 residues long. Germline loops: CDR1 LGHNA, CDR2 YSLEER. CDR3 sequence: CASSQDAYPWASNTEAFF. CDR3 nucleotide sequence: TGCGCCAGCAGCCAAGACGCATACCCTTGGGCTTCGAACACTGAAGCTTTCTTT.

This clone was recorded at least ten times. The chain couples TRBV2 to TRBJ2-1, with D perhaps matching TRBD2 (7 bases). Germline V gene lookup returns CDR1 SNHLY and CDR2 FYNNEI. This CDR3 region has 13 residues. Trimming took 7 bases from V and 7 from J, leaving 14 bases between them. CDR3 amino acids: CASMRGGRNEQFF. CDR3 DNA sequence: TGTGCCAGCATGAGGGGGGGGAGAAATGAGCAGTTCTTC.

This clone appeared a few times. This chain connects TRBV7-6 to TRBJ1-3; D is unclear. Trimming stripped 4 bases from V and 3 bases from J, with 16 bases between. The CDR3 length is 16 residues. The germline CDR1 and CDR2 sequences are SGHVS and FNYEAQ. As DNA, the CDR3 is TGTGCCAGCAGCTACTCAGTAGCGACGGATGGAAACACCATATATTTT. Protein sequence: CASSYSVATDGNTIYF. Full variable domain (missing parts from reference TRBV7-6 and TRBJ1-3): GAGVSQSPRYKVTKRGQDVALRCDPISGHVSLYWYRQALGQGPEFLTYFNYEAQQDKSGLPNDRFSAERPEGSISTLTIQRTEQRDSAMYRCASSYSVATDGNTIYFGEGSWLTVV.

This clone was seen many times. This chain links TRBV29-1 with TRBJ2-7; maybe TRBD2 (6 bases). This CDR3 spans 11 amino acids. Deletions cut 6 bases from V and 6 bases from J, with 12 bases between. CDR1 SQVTM and CDR2 ANQGSEA come from the germline V gene. DNA for the CDR3: TGCAGCGTGACTAGTGGGTCCGAGCAGTACTTC. This codes for CSVTSGSEQYF.